Described below is a single TCR beta chain sequence and its context. Its antigen remains unknown. The study ran its PCR with 60 Vbeta and 13 Jbeta primers. Per the authors' pipeline: An analysis that came later counted some 80 million unique TCR beta chains, approximately 12 million shared. The protocol was immunoSEQ multiplex PCR, while the TCRdb copy is restricted to in-frame clones and leaves out a portion. Clone size and the V and J calls come from that table; the DNA yielded D and trimming. The sample's table shows approximately 130,000 clones. This sample was taken from a study of cytomegalovirus exposure and HLA in healthy donors. In the study overall: The Caucasian-associated ancestry cluster held roughly 81% of roughly 400 genotyped donors.

CDR1 MDHEN and CDR2 SYDVKM come from the germline V gene. V was clipped by 3 bases and J by 2 bases, with 14 bases between them. The CDR3 consists of 15 residues. General study findings and limits: A link between a missense DCLRE1C variant and TCR beta V- and J-gene trimming emerged from a later analysis. An analysis that was carried out later associated 16,000 or so TCR beta sequences with HLA alleles at 0.05 false discovery rate.

This receptor was taken from a woman aged 55-69 years in good health and CMV-seronegative. The chain has TRBV28 and TRBJ2-7; D perhaps matches TRBD2 (6 bases). The specimen was PBMCs. The CDR3 loop reads CASSFGGTITYEQYF. CDR3 coding DNA: TGTGCCAGCAGTTTCGGCGGGACGATAACCTACGAGCAGTACTTC. Full variable domain (missing parts from reference TRBV28 and TRBJ2-7): DVKVTQSSRYLVKRTGEKVFLECVQDMDHENMFWYRQDPGLGLRLIYFSYDVKMKEKGDIPEGYSVSREKKERFSLILESASTNQTSMYLCASSFGGTITYEQYFGPGTRLTVT.